This T cell receptor beta chain was recorded in a study of response to subunit inactivated influenza vaccine (dated by TCRdb to between 2017 and 2018). Regarding the research as a whole: Deep quantitative profiling of the T cell receptor repertoire was used in the study to follow responses to a trivalent subunit inactivated influenza vaccine.

What the authors observed across the whole study: According to the authors, only a limited number of new T cells may be recruited by each seasonal influenza vaccination.

The germline V gene (reference sequence) yields SGHKS for CDR1 and YYEKEE for CDR2. The trim is 4 bases for V and 0 bases for J, with a gap of 10 bases between the germline ends. There are 15 amino acids in the CDR3, from cysteine to phenylalanine inclusive. Just the 45-base CDR3 DNA is kept, in frame starting at base 1. Library preparation was by RT-PCR. The instrument was an Illumina HiSeq 2500. TCRdb ran its own pipeline on the public reads, namely fastp trimming at Q25 and MiXCR clone calling, and kept in-frame beta chains. CDR3 protein duplicates are merged, each entry listing the most common genes and DNA. The sample includes roughly 650,000 distinct CDR3 sequences, with around 15% observed a single time. Jointly, the top ten make up 7.6% of the sample. This clonotype was detected many times. Its antigen has not been determined. Base qualities are not provided; no much larger clone lies one nucleotide away.

This chain joins TRBV5-5 to TRBJ2-2; the D gene remains uncertain. This receptor was identified in a man aged 45-65 years who received an inactivated influenza vaccine. Donor details come from another sample of the same person, matched by shared clones. The input for sequencing was PBMCs from blood, taken 14 days before vaccination. The CDR3 reads as follows: CASSESVANTGELFF. The nucleotide sequence is given as TGTGCCAGCAGCGAATCCGTCGCGAACACCGGGGAGCTGTTTTTT.